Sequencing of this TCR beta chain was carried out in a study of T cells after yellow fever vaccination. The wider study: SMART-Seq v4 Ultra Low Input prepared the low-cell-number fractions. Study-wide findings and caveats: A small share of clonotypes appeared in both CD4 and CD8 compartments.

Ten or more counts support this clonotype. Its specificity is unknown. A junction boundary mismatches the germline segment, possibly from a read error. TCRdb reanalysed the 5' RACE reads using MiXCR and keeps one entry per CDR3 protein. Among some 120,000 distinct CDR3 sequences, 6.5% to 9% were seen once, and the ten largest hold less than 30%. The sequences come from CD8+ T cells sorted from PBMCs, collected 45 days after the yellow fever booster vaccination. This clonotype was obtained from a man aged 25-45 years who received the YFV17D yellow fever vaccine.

The DNA for the CDR3 is TGTGCTAGCAGCTTATCCGGAATCCAAGAGACCCAGTACTTC. It encodes CASSLSGIQETQYF. The V call is TRBV7-7, the J call TRBJ2-5, with unresolved D. The CDR3 extends over 14 amino acids. CDR1 is SSHAT, CDR2 FNYEAQ, per germline (reference sequence).